The 20 T cell receptor beta chains given below trace back to one sample, sequenced in a study of blood T cell repertoires in COVID-19. Clones were sequenced by immunoSEQ multiplex PCR, and TCRdb holds only the in-frame ones, with some missing. This sample has fewer than 65,000 clones, with 80% to 90% found just once. Sequencing used peripheral blood. The receptors were sampled from a man aged 55 to 70 with acute or convalescent COVID-19.

In this sample, this clone turned up a few times. V gene TRBV18 combines with J gene TRBJ1-1, with 8 nucleotides matching TRBD1. V shed 1 base and J 1 base; nucleotides not matched to a gene: 8. Germline CDR1 and CDR2: KGHSH and LQKENI. The CDR3 has 17 residues. The CDR3: CASSPRRTGLQNTEAFF. The CDR3, as DNA: TGTGCCAGCTCACCACGGCGGACAGGGTTACAGAACACTGAAGCTTTCTTT.

The V call is TRBV6-4, the J call TRBJ1-2, with D perhaps TRBD1 (5 bases). Looked up from germline, CDR1 is MRHNA and CDR2 is SNTAGT. The CDR3 has 15 amino acids. V was clipped by 6 bases and J by 0 bases, with 14 bases between them. The CDR3 loop reads CASSETELTNYGYTF. CDR3 nucleotide sequence: TGTGCCAGCAGCGAGACAGAACTTACTAACTATGGCTACACCTTC.

V and J are TRBV6-5 and TRBJ1-5; 8 bases line up with TRBD1. Unmatched junction bases numbered 4, after V lost 7 bases and J lost 2 bases. This CDR3 contains 14 residues. CDR1 is MNHEY and CDR2 is SVGAGI in the germline V gene. The CDR3 spells CASTPDRGNQPQHF. The CDR3 nucleotides read TGTGCCAGCACCCCGGACAGGGGCAATCAGCCCCAGCATTTT.

The chain carries TRBV19 and TRBJ2-5, with D perhaps TRBD1 (6 bases). With 8 bases removed from V and 5 bases from J, the gap between germline ends came to 21 bases. The CDR3 runs to 15 residues. Germline V CDR1 and CDR2: LNHDA, SQIVND (reference sequence). Here the CDR3 DNA reads TGTGCCAGTGGAACAGGGAGTTCCAAAGGGGAGACCCAGTACTTC. Translation gives CASGTGSSKGETQYF.

CDR3 DNA: TGTGCCATCAGTGAGATCGAACGGACTAGCGTAGGGAATGAGCAGTTCTTC. Translated, it gives CAISEIERTSVGNEQFF. V and J are TRBV10-3 and TRBJ2-1, with 9 bases matching TRBD2. The CDR3 length is 17 residues. Germline CDR1 reads ENHRY; CDR2 reads SYGVKD. With 2 bases clipped from V and 7 bases from J, the junction kept 12 bases outside the gene matches.

The sample holds one count of this clone. The V gene is TRBV6-1, the J gene TRBJ1-4; weak D call: TRBD1 (6 bases). The CDR3 totals 14 residues. Trimming removed 3 bases from V and 8 bases from J, with 13 bases in between. Germline CDR1 is MNHNS and CDR2 is SASEGT. CDR3 in DNA: TGTGCCAGCAGTGAGGAAGAACAGGGCGAAAAACTGTTTTTT. This translates into CASSEEEQGEKLFF.

For this clone: This CDR3 is also generated by other DNA sequences in the sample. The gene calls are TRBV7-9 and TRBJ2-1, with D possibly TRBD1 on 6 matching bases. V was trimmed by 3 bases and J by 7 bases, leaving 10 bases between them. CDR1 SEHNR and CDR2 FQNEAQ come from the germline V gene (reference sequence). The CDR3 is 13 amino acids. CDR3 sequence reads: CASSFLQGNEQFF. In DNA form, the CDR3 reads TGTGCCAGCAGCTTTCTCCAGGGGAATGAGCAGTTCTTC.

This clone was picked up one time. The rearrangement uses TRBV5-1 and TRBJ2-5, with 7 bases identical to TRBD2. The CDR3 consists of 15 residues. From germline, CDR1 is SGHRS and CDR2 YFSETQ. V was pared by 0 bases and J by 2 bases, with 4 bases of the junction left unmatched. Written as DNA, the CDR3 is TGCGCCAGCAGCTTGGGCGGGGGAATACAAGAGACCCAGTACTTC. Protein product: CASSLGGGIQETQYF.

V is TRBV7-2 and J is TRBJ2-7, with TRBD2 matching over 9 bases. From germline, CDR1 is SGHTA and CDR2 FQGNSA. Germline trimming cut 4 bases from V and 5 bases from J; bases unmatched to any gene: 12. The CDR3 consists of 16 residues. The CDR3 coding sequence is TGTGCCAGCAGCTCCCCAGCGGGAGGCCTAAAGGACGAGCAGTACTTC. This gives the protein CASSSPAGGLKDEQYF.

The rearrangement uses TRBV6-2 or TRBV6-3 and TRBJ2-1; D possibly corresponds to TRBD1 (6 bases). V lost 2 bases, J lost 4 bases, and 6 bases lay in between. Germline CDR1 and CDR2: MNHEY and SVGEGT. This CDR3 is built from 13 residues. CDR3 protein: CASSYGQYNEQFF. In DNA, the CDR3 is TGTGCCAGCAGTTACGGACAGTACAATGAGCAGTTCTTC.

CDR3 nucleotide sequence: TGTGCCAGCAGTGAGAGCAACCCGAACACTGAAGCTTTCTTT. Protein: CASSESNPNTEAFF. The chain couples TRBV25-1 to TRBJ1-1; D gene unclear. The CDR3 loop spans 14 amino acids. The V and J ends lost 3 bases and 1 base respectively, with 9 bases between them. CDR1 MGHDK and CDR2 SYGVNS come from the germline V gene.

Judged by abundance, this clone is medium-sized. The V gene is TRBV18, the J gene TRBJ1-2; 8 bases align to TRBD1. Germline V CDR1 and CDR2: KGHSH, LQKENI. After removal of 5 bases from V and 3 bases from J, the junction contained 8 bases not matched to a gene. This CDR3 spans 15 amino acids. The CDR3 DNA is TGTGCCAGCTCAGCACAGACAGGGGTGGACTATGGCTACACCTTC. It yields the protein CASSAQTGVDYGYTF.

The V call is TRBV9, the J call TRBJ1-3; D possibly corresponds to TRBD1 (5 bases). The CDR3 loop spans 17 amino acids. Per germline, CDR1 SGDLS and CDR2 YYNGEE. V was shortened by 4 bases and J by 0 bases, with 17 bases between the two germline ends. CDR3 region: CASSLLDTPLSGNTIYF. The CDR3 DNA follows: TGTGCCAGCAGCCTATTGGACACCCCCCTCTCTGGAAACACCATATATTTT. Full variable domain (missing parts from reference TRBV9 and TRBJ1-3): DSGVTQTPKHLITATGQRVTLRCSPRSGDLSVYWYQQSLDQGLQFLIQYYNGEERAKGNILERFSAQQFPDLHSELNLSSLELGDSALYFCASSLLDTPLSGNTIYFGEGSWLTVV.

This clone came up once. This chain joins TRBV5-4 and TRBJ1-2; a possible D gene is TRBD1 (5 bases). This CDR3 has 17 amino acids. V lost 0 bases, J lost 4 bases, and 19 bases lay in between. Germline V gene lookup returns CDR1 SGHNT and CDR2 YYREEE (reference sequence). The CDR3 DNA sequence: TGTGCCAGCAGCTTGGCGGTGCTGGGGCAGGACCGCTATGGCTACACCTTC. This sequence encodes CASSLAVLGQDRYGYTF.

The chain has TRBV4-1 and TRBJ1-4; TRBD1 is a possible D gene (6 bases). Trimming removed 0 bases from V and 11 bases from J, with 10 bases in between. The CDR3 is made up of 13 amino acids. In germline, CDR1 is MGHRA, CDR2 YSYEKL. CDR3 in DNA: TGCGCCAGCAGCCAAGAGTGGGACAAGAAACTGTTTTTT. Amino acids: CASSQEWDKKLFF.

This clone was seen a handful of times. The chain carries TRBV5-1 and TRBJ2-1, with D uncertain. This CDR3 comprises 13 residues. Germline V gives CDR1 SGHRS, CDR2 YFSETQ. Deletions cut 5 bases from V and 0 bases from J, with 6 bases between. The CDR3, as DNA: TGCGCCAGCAGGGCAAGCTCCTACAATGAGCAGTTCTTC. It yields the protein CASRASSYNEQFF.

The chain uses TRBV18 and TRBJ1-1; a weak D match, TRBD1 (6 bases). CDR3 size: 14 residues. V lost 3 bases to trimming and J lost 5 bases, with 13 bases between them. Germline CDR1 and CDR2: KGHSH and LQKENI. CDR3 amino acids: CASSPGGARTEAFF. The CDR3 DNA is TGTGCCAGCTCACCGGGGGGGGCGCGGACTGAAGCTTTCTTT.

The chain uses TRBV2 and TRBJ2-2, with TRBD1 matching over 9 bases. J gave up 6 bases and V 8 bases, and 4 bases lay outside the gene matches. Germline loops: CDR1 SNHLY, CDR2 FYNNEI. The CDR3 spans 13 residues. DNA of the CDR3: TGTGCCAGCCGGGACAGGGCGGCCGGGGAGCTGTTTTTT. Translated: CASRDRAAGELFF.

The gene calls are TRBV7-2 and TRBJ2-3; 7 bases align to TRBD2. V was clipped by 2 bases and J by 3 bases; unmatched bases: 8. Germline CDR1 reads SGHTA; CDR2 reads FQGNSA. The CDR3 extends over 16 amino acids. This CDR3 reads CASSLPVGGWTDTQYF. The CDR3 DNA is TGTGCCAGCAGCTTACCAGTCGGGGGGTGGACAGATACGCAGTATTTT.

The V gene is TRBV6-2 or TRBV6-3, the J gene TRBJ2-5; the D gene is possibly TRBD2 (5 bases). The CDR3 is made up of 13 amino acids. Trimming took off 3 bases at V and 2 bases at J, with 7 bases between the two ends. Germline V CDR1 and CDR2: MNHEY, SVGEGT. The chain's CDR3 is CASSYTGQETQYF. In DNA, the CDR3 is TGTGCCAGCAGTTATACGGGGCAAGAGACCCAGTACTTC.